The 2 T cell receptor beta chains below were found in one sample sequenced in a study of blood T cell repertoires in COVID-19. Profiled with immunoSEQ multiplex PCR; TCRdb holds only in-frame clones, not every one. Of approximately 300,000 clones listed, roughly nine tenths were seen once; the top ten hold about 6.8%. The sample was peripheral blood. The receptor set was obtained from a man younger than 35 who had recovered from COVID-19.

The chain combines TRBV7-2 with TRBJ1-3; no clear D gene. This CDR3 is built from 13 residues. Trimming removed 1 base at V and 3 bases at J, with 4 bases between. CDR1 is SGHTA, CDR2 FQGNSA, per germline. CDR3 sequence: CASSLDIGNTIYF. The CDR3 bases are TGTGCCAGCAGCTTAGACATTGGAAACACCATATATTTT.

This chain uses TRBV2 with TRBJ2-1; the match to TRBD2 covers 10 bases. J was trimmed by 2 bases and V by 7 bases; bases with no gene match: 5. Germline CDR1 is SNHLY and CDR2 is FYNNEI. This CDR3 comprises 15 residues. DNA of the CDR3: TGTGCCAGCACCCCACTAGCGGGGACCTACAATGAGCAGTTCTTC. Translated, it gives CASTPLAGTYNEQFF.